The source of this TCR beta chain is a study of T-cell memory formation after mild COVID-19. General observations from the study: Second-wave clones that peaked on day 37 lacked confirmed SARS-CoV-2 specificity.

Germline CDR1 SSHAT, CDR2 FNYEAQ (reference sequence). The CDR3 sequence is 17 residues long. TCRdb reprocessed the 5' RACE reads via MiXCR and lists one record per CDR3 protein. This sample has roughly 410,000 distinct CDR3 sequences, with roughly a quarter found just once. This clonotype was seen only a few times. Antigen: not known. One end of the junction fails to match germline, which may point to a read error. The sample taken for sequencing was PBMCs or a T cell subset sorted from them (not recorded which). The gene calls are TRBV7-7 and TRBJ2-1; 10 bases agree with TRBD2. This receptor was taken from an adult woman who had mild COVID-19 (a few samples of this study predate the infection). Cell type and time point are not known. The CDR3 DNA reads as TGTGCTAGCAGCCCTCAACCAGCGGGAGGGCCTTTTAATGAGCAGTTCTTC. Its translation: CASSPQPAGGPFNEQFF.